The 29 T cell receptor beta chains in this list originate from one sample, sequenced in a study of T cells in Graves' hyperthyroidism and ophthalmopathy. There were TCR beta CDR3 regions amplified from RNA transcripts. TCR CDR3 underwent first-round RT-PCR with the HTBI primer set. TCRdb ran MiXCR on the multiplex PCR reads and lists one entry per CDR3 protein. Of a few hundred thousand distinct CDR3 sequences listed, 25% are singletons. Sample: blood. These receptor sequences come from a man aged 50 or older with Graves' hyperthyroidism.

This clonotype was counted a few times. The V call is TRBV11-1, the J call TRBJ1-2; 9 bases are a match to TRBD1. The CDR3 totals 15 residues. V trimming: 0 bases; J trimming: 2 bases; junction bases outside the gene matches: 1. The germline gives CDR1 SGHAT, CDR2 FQDESV (reference sequence). CDR3: CASSLAGQGNYGYTF. The CDR3 bases are TGTGCCAGCAGCTTAGCGGGACAGGGCAACTATGGCTACACCTTC.

This clonotype was seen many times. The rearrangement joins TRBV3-1 to TRBJ2-7; 9 bases fit TRBD2. Losses at the gene ends were 1 base for V and 1 base for J; bases not matched to a gene: 8. This CDR3 comprises 17 residues. Germline CDR1 is LGHDT and CDR2 is YNNKEL (reference sequence). The CDR3 DNA reads TGTGCCAGCAGCCAAGTGTCTAGCGGGATCCAATCCTACGAGCAGTACTTC. This encodes CASSQVSSGIQSYEQYF.

This clonotype was seen a handful of times. V gene TRBV12-3 or TRBV12-4 combines with J gene TRBJ2-2; 10 positions match TRBD2. Trimming at V came to 7 bases and at J to 1 base, leaving 12 bases not matched to a gene. There are 18 residues in the CDR3. The CDR3 DNA sequence: TGTGCCAGCACCAGAGATTACCGGACTAGCGGGAACACCGGGGAGCTGTTTTTT. It yields the protein CASTRDYRTSGNTGELFF.

The chain is built from TRBV29-1 and TRBJ2-1; 9 nucleotides agree with TRBD2. Unmatched junction bases numbered 9, after V lost 1 base and J lost 8 bases. This CDR3 has 15 amino acids. Per germline, CDR1 SQVTM and CDR2 ANQGSEA. CDR3 coding DNA: TGCAGCGTTGAAGGGGGGACTAGCAAGCCGTATGAGCAGTTCTTC. Translating gives CSVEGGTSKPYEQFF.

This clonotype has more than one count but fewer than ten. The rearrangement uses TRBV20-1 and TRBJ1-5; 7 nucleotides match TRBD1. CDR1 and CDR2 (germline): DFQATT, SNEGSKA (reference sequence). With 3 bases clipped from V and 0 bases from J, the junction kept 8 bases outside the gene matches. The CDR3 loop spans 16 amino acids. Here the CDR3 DNA reads TGCAGTGCTAGCCAATTCAGGGGGAATAGCAATCAGCCCCAGCATTTT. Protein product: CSASQFRGNSNQPQHF.

The rearrangement uses TRBV6-1 and TRBJ2-5, with 8 bases fitting TRBD1. The CDR3 runs 14 residues. CDR1 is MNHNS, CDR2 SASEGT, per germline. With V trimmed by 6 bases and J by 2 bases, 5 bases remained unmatched. CDR3: CASRSGGIQETQYF. Written as DNA, the CDR3 is TGTGCCAGCAGATCAGGGGGCATTCAAGAGACCCAGTACTTC.

The chain employs TRBV29-1 and TRBJ2-5, with no clear D. The germline CDR1 and CDR2 sequences are SQVTM and ANQGSEA. V was pared by 4 bases and J by 0 bases, with 6 bases between. This CDR3 has 12 residues. CDR3 sequence (DNA): TGCAGCGTTGGTGTCAACCAAGAGACCCAGTACTTC. Translating gives CSVGVNQETQYF.

CDR3 region: CASSYGLGTSGGELFF. CDR3 in DNA: TGCGCCAGCAGTTACGGACTGGGGACTAGCGGCGGGGAGCTGTTTTTT. The V gene is TRBV5-1, the J gene TRBJ2-2; 11 nucleotides line up with TRBD2. In germline, CDR1 is SGHRS, CDR2 YFSETQ. With V trimmed by 5 bases and J by 7 bases, 10 bases remained unmatched. The CDR3 is 16 residues long.

This clonotype has a count of ten or more. The chain employs TRBV12-3 or TRBV12-4 and TRBJ2-7; 9 positions match TRBD1. V lost 2 bases to trimming and J lost 4 bases; unmatched junction nucleotides: 6. This CDR3 region has 15 residues. The CDR3 spells CASSLSGTGLYEQYF. The CDR3 DNA is TGTGCCAGCAGTTTAAGTGGGACAGGGTTGTACGAGCAGTACTTC.

J is TRBJ1-1 and V is TRBV28; the D is unclear. CDR1 and CDR2 (germline): MDHEN, SYDVKM. V lost 6 bases, J lost 5 bases, and 19 bases lay in between. The CDR3 extends over 15 amino acids. The CDR3 here is CASSSLISIGTEAFF. The CDR3 DNA follows: TGTGCCAGCAGCAGCCTGATCTCGATCGGGACTGAAGCTTTCTTT.

This chain uses TRBV20-1 with TRBJ2-5; D gene unclear. CDR1 and CDR2 (germline): DFQATT, SNEGSKA (reference sequence). The V and J ends lost 3 bases and 4 bases respectively, with 9 bases between them. The CDR3 consists of 12 residues. For the CDR3, the DNA is TGCAGTGCTAGCAGCCCGAGAGAGACCCAGTACTTC. Its translation: CSASSPRETQYF.

J is TRBJ2-5 and V is TRBV11-2; 11 bases map to TRBD2. This CDR3 contains 17 residues. Unmatched junction bases numbered 9, after V lost 1 base and J lost 5 bases. Germline V lookup: CDR1 SGHAT, CDR2 FQNNGV. The CDR3 sequence is CASSLALAGGGQETQYF. CDR3 DNA sequence: TGTGCCAGCAGCTTAGCCCTAGCGGGGGGCGGGCAGGAGACCCAGTACTTC. Together with reference TRBV11-2 and TRBJ2-5, the CDR3 gives the full variable domain: EAGVAQSPRYKIIEKRQSVAFWCNPISGHATLYWYQQILGQGPKLLIQFQNNGVVDDSQLPKDRFSAERLKGVDSTLKIQPAKLEDSAVYLCASSLALAGGGQETQYFGPGTRLLVL.

The gene calls are TRBV24-1 and TRBJ1-5; TRBD1 matches 7 bases. The ends lost 5 bases at V and 5 bases at J; junction bases unmatched: 2. Germline V gene sequence: CDR1 KGHDR, CDR2 SFDVKD. The length of the CDR3 is 13 residues. CDR3 in amino acids: CATSGTGDQPQHF. The CDR3, as DNA: TGTGCCACCAGTGGTACAGGGGATCAGCCCCAGCATTTT.

In this sample, this clonotype turned up once. Germline is not matched at one junction end, which may reflect a read error. The genes are TRBV5-1 and TRBJ1-5, with D uncertain. The CDR3 extends over 15 amino acids. Germline CDR1 is SGHRS and CDR2 is YFSETQ. Here the CDR3 reads CASSLDQSSNQPLHF. In nucleotides, the CDR3 is TGCGCCAGCAGCTTGGACCAGAGTAGCAATCAGCCCCTGCATTTT.

This clonotype was detected only a few times. V usage is TRBV3-1 and J usage is TRBJ2-1; D not resolved. The CDR3 consists of 15 residues. Germline V gives CDR1 LGHDT, CDR2 YNNKEL (reference sequence). V gave up 5 bases and J gave up 2 bases, with 13 bases separating them. CDR3 coding DNA: TGTGCCAGCAGCTTGTCCCTTCTGACCTACAATGAGCAGTTCTTC. Translating it yields CASSLSLLTYNEQFF.

This clonotype has a count of ten or more. V is TRBV28 and J is TRBJ2-7, with 11 bases aligning to TRBD2. Germline V lookup: CDR1 MDHEN, CDR2 SYDVKM. Trimming took 3 bases from V and 6 from J; bases not matched to a gene: 7. There are 15 residues in the CDR3. The DNA of the CDR3 is TGTGCCAGCAGTTTGACTAGCGGGGCACCTCTCGAGCAGTACTTC. This translates into CASSLTSGAPLEQYF. Supplemented by reference TRBV28 and TRBJ2-7, the full variable domain reads DVKVTQSSRYLVKRTGEKVFLECVQDMDHENMFWYRQDPGLGLRLIYFSYDVKMKEKGDIPEGYSVSREKKERFSLILESASTNQTSMYLCASSLTSGAPLEQYFGPGTRLTVT.

The chain combines TRBV19 with TRBJ1-2; TRBD1 matches at 7 bases. The CDR3 runs 15 residues. Germline V lookup: CDR1 LNHDA, CDR2 SQIVND (reference sequence). V dropped 4 bases and J dropped 2; count of bases not matched to a gene: 7. In nucleotides, the CDR3 is TGTGCCAGTAGTACTGGGACAGCCGCCAACTATGGCTACACCTTC. Its protein is CASSTGTAANYGYTF.

This clonotype was detected a few times. This sequence joins TRBV20-1 and TRBJ2-7; 9 bases fit TRBD2. V lost 3 bases, J lost 3 bases, and 9 bases stayed unmatched. This CDR3 has 15 amino acids. Germline CDR1 and CDR2: DFQATT and SNEGSKA (reference sequence). This chain's CDR3 is CSASDGAGGRYEQYF. CDR3 bases: TGCAGTGCTAGCGATGGCGCGGGAGGGCGCTACGAGCAGTACTTC.

V gene TRBV28 combines with J gene TRBJ1-5; the D gene is possibly TRBD1 (6 bases). This CDR3 comprises 14 residues. The germline CDR1 and CDR2 sequences are MDHEN and SYDVKM. V lost 2 bases and J 7 bases, leaving 12 bases between the germline ends. CDR3 residues: CASSLAQGSQPQHF. CDR3 nucleotide sequence: TGTGCCAGCAGTTTAGCCCAGGGGAGCCAGCCCCAGCATTTT.

This clonotype appeared a few times. The chain joins TRBV5-1 to TRBJ2-1, with D tentatively TRBD2 (5 bases). Germline V gene sequence: CDR1 SGHRS, CDR2 YFSETQ. The CDR3 runs 12 residues. The V and J ends lost 4 bases and 8 bases respectively, with 10 bases between them. In DNA, the CDR3 is TGCGCCAGCAGCATAGCGTTCGATGAGCAGTTCTTC. Its translation: CASSIAFDEQFF. Drawing the rest from reference TRBV5-1 and TRBJ2-1, the complete variable domain is KAGVTQTPRYLIKTRGQQVTLSCSPISGHRSVSWYQQTPGQGLQFLFEYFSETQRNKGNFPGRFSGRQFSNSRSEMNVSTLELGDSALYLCASSIAFDEQFFGPGTRLTVL.

At least ten counts were recorded for this clonotype. The J gene is TRBJ1-2, the V gene TRBV2, with D tentatively TRBD1 (5 bases). The germline V and J ends were trimmed by 5 bases and 4 bases, with 11 bases remaining between them. Germline values: CDR1 SNHLY, CDR2 FYNNEI. This CDR3 is 13 amino acids long. Here the CDR3 DNA reads TGTGCCAGCAGTTTCCAGGGTTCCTATGGCTACACCTTC. Its protein is CASSFQGSYGYTF.

This clonotype was detected only once. V and J are TRBV6-1 and TRBJ2-7, with 9 bases identical to TRBD1. This CDR3 contains 15 residues. Germline V gives CDR1 MNHNS, CDR2 SASEGT. V shed 6 bases and J 2 bases; nucleotides not matched to a gene: 8. DNA for the CDR3: TGTGCCAGCAGCAAGAACAGGGGGCTGACCTACGAGCAGTACTTC. Protein product: CASSKNRGLTYEQYF.

This clonotype was observed a handful of times. The V gene is TRBV12-3 or TRBV12-4, the J gene TRBJ2-2, with TRBD2 identical over 10 bases. CDR3 length: 15 amino acids. V was clipped by 3 bases and J by 7 bases; unmatched bases: 5. The CDR3 loop reads CASSFLLAGDGELFF. CDR3 bases: TGTGCCAGCAGTTTTCTCCTAGCGGGAGACGGGGAGCTGTTTTTT.

This clonotype was counted only a few times. The rearrangement uses TRBV7-3 and TRBJ2-3, with D possibly matching TRBD2 (6 bases). The CDR3 spans 18 residues. Germline V gene sequence: CDR1 SGHTA, CDR2 FQGTGA. With 4 bases removed from V and 2 bases from J, the gap between germline ends came to 22 bases. CDR3: CASSSLGFVAESTDTQYF. DNA of the CDR3: TGTGCCAGCAGCTCTCTTGGGTTCGTAGCGGAGTCCACAGATACGCAGTATTTT.

This clonotype was observed at least ten times. V usage is TRBV5-1 and J usage is TRBJ2-3; 9 nucleotides align to TRBD2. From germline, CDR1 is SGHRS and CDR2 YFSETQ. The CDR3 spans 14 residues. Unmatched junction bases numbered 2, after V lost 3 bases and J lost 3 bases. The DNA of the CDR3 is TGCGCCAGCAGCTCCGGACTAGCGACAGATACGCAGTATTTT. This encodes CASSSGLATDTQYF.

The V and J genes are TRBV15 and TRBJ2-3; tentative D call: TRBD1 (6 bases). The CDR3 loop spans 15 amino acids. Trimming stripped 4 bases from V and 0 bases from J, with 11 bases between. Germline V gene lookup returns CDR1 LNHNV and CDR2 YYDKDF (reference sequence). The CDR3 protein is CATSTGTPSTDTQYF. The CDR3 nucleotides are TGTGCCACCAGCACCGGGACACCGAGCACAGATACGCAGTATTTT.

Only a few counts were recorded for this clonotype. This chain links TRBV5-1 with TRBJ2-5; D gene unclear. CDR1 is SGHRS and CDR2 is YFSETQ in the germline V gene. Trimming left V 8 bases short and J 5 bases short, with 13 bases between. The CDR3 runs 12 residues. The CDR3, as DNA: TGCGCCAGTAATATCAATCCGGAGACCCAGTACTTC. It yields the protein CASNINPETQYF.

The chain links TRBV11-3 to TRBJ1-2; 9 positions match TRBD1. Germline V gives CDR1 SGHNT, CDR2 YENEEA. The J segment lost 4 bases and the V segment lost 5 bases, leaving 11 bases of the junction unmatched. CDR3 length: 16 residues. The CDR3 coding sequence is TGTGCCAGCAGCGGATCGAACAGGGGGCAAGTCTATGGCTACACCTTC. Encoded protein: CASSGSNRGQVYGYTF.

This clonotype was picked up a small number of times. The V gene is TRBV5-1, the J gene TRBJ2-1, with TRBD2 matching over 7 bases. The CDR3 loop spans 14 amino acids. V dropped 5 bases and J dropped 0; count of bases not matched to a gene: 2. Germline lookup yields CDR1 SGHRS and CDR2 YFSETQ. The CDR3 is CASRGGGSYNEQFF. CDR3 coding DNA: TGCGCCAGCAGAGGCGGGGGCTCCTACAATGAGCAGTTCTTC. Drawing the rest from reference TRBV5-1 and TRBJ2-1, the complete variable domain is KAGVTQTPRYLIKTRGQQVTLSCSPISGHRSVSWYQQTPGQGLQFLFEYFSETQRNKGNFPGRFSGRQFSNSRSEMNVSTLELGDSALYLCASRGGGSYNEQFFGPGTRLTVL.